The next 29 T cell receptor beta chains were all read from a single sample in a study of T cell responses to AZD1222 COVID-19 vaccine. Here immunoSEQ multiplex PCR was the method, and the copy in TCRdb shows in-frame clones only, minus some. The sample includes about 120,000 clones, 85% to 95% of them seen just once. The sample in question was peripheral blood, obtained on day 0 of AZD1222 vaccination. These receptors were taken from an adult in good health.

The CDR3 loop reads CASSRDRAVFLDGYTF. CDR3 bases: TGTGCCAGCAGCCGGGACAGGGCTGTCTTTCTCGATGGCTACACCTTC. V and J are TRBV28 and TRBJ1-2; 9 positions agree with TRBD1. The germline gives CDR1 MDHEN, CDR2 SYDVKM. The J segment lost 6 bases and the V segment lost 6 bases, leaving 14 bases of the junction unmatched. The CDR3 runs 16 residues.

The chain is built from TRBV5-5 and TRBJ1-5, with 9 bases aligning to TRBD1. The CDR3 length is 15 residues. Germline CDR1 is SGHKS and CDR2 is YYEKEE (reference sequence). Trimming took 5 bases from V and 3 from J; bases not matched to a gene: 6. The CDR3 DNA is TGTGCCAGCAGTTATGGACAGGGGTACAATCAGCCCCAGCATTTT. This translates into CASSYGQGYNQPQHF.

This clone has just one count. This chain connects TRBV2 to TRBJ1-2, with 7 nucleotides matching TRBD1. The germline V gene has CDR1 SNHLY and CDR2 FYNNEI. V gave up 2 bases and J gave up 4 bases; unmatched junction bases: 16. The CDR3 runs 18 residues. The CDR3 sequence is CASSESPGQTTGSYGYTF. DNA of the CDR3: TGTGCCAGCAGTGAATCTCCGGGACAGACGACGGGAAGCTATGGCTACACCTTC.

The CDR3 reads CASSSGRSTEAFF. The DNA for the CDR3 is TGTGCCAGCAGCTCCGGACGTAGCACTGAAGCTTTCTTT. This rearrangement joins TRBV11-2 to TRBJ1-1; D is uncertain. The CDR3 sequence is 13 residues long. V shed 4 bases and J shed 4 bases, with 10 bases lying between them. Per the germline V gene, CDR1 is SGHAT and CDR2 is FQNNGV. The full variable domain, completed using reference TRBV11-2 and TRBJ1-1, is EAGVAQSPRYKIIEKRQSVAFWCNPISGHATLYWYQQILGQGPKLLIQFQNNGVVDDSQLPKDRFSAERLKGVDSTLKIQPAKLEDSAVYLCASSSGRSTEAFFGQGTRLTVV.

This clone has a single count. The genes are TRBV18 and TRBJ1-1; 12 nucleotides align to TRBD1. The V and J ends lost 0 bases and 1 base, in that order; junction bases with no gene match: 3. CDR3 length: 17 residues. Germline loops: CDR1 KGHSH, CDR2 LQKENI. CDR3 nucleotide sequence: TGTGCCAGCTCACCACCCGGGACAGGGGGCGAGAACACTGAAGCTTTCTTT. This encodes CASSPPGTGGENTEAFF.

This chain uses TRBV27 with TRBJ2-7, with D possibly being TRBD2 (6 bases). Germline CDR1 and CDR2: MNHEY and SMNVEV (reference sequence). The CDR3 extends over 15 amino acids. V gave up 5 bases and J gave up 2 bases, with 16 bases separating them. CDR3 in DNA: TGTGCCAGCAGTCTCTCCGCGGGGCCTACCTACGAGCAGTACTTC. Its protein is CASSLSAGPTYEQYF.

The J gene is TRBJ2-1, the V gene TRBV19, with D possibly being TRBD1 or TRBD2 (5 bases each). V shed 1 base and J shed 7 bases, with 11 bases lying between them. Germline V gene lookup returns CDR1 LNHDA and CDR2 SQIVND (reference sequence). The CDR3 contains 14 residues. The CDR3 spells CASSIVGTGNEQFF. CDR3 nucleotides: TGTGCCAGTAGTATAGTGGGGACGGGGAATGAGCAGTTCTTC.

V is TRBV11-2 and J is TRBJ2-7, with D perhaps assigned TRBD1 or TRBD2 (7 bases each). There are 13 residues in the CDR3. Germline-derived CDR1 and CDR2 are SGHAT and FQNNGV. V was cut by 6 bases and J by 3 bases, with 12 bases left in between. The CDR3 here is CASRAGQHYEQYF. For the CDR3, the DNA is TGTGCCAGCAGAGCGGGACAGCACTACGAGCAGTACTTC.

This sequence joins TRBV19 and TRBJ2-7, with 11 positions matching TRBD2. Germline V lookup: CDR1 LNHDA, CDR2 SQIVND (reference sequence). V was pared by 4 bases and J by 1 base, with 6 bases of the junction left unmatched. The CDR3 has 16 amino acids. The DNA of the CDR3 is TGTGCCAGTAGTACTATAGCGGGAGGGGGTTCCTACGAGCAGTACTTC. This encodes CASSTIAGGGSYEQYF.

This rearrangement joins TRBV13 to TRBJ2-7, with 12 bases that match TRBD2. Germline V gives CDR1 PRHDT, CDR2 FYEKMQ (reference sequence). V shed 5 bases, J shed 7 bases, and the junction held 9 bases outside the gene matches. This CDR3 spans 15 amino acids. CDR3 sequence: CASSLRLAGAEEQYF. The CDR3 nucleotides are TGTGCCAGCAGCCTACGACTAGCGGGAGCAGAGGAGCAGTACTTC.

This chain's CDR3 is CASSLAVGGQETQYF. As DNA, the CDR3 is TGTGCCAGCAGCTTAGCGGTGGGGGGCCAAGAGACCCAGTACTTC. The chain joins TRBV7-9 to TRBJ2-5; D might be TRBD2 (6 bases). Germline V gene lookup returns CDR1 SEHNR and CDR2 FQNEAQ (reference sequence). The CDR3 loop spans 15 amino acids. V gave up 0 bases and J gave up 1 base, with 9 bases separating them.

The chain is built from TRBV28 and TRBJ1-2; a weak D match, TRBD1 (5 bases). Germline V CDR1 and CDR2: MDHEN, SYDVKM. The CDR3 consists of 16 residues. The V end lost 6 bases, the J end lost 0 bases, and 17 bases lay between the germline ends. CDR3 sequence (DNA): TGTGCCAGCAGCCTAAGGGGACGGCTAGCTAACTATGGCTACACCTTC. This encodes CASSLRGRLANYGYTF.

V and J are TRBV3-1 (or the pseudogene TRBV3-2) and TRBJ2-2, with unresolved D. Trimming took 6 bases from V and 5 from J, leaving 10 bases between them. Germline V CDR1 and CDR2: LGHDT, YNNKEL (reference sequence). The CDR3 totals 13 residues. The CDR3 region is CASSPWGTGELFF. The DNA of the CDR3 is TGTGCCAGCAGTCCCTGGGGAACCGGGGAGCTGTTTTTT.

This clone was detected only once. CDR3 nucleotide sequence: TGTGCCAGCAGCCAAGCGGGGCTGGGGCAGCCCCAGCATTTT. Translation gives CASSQAGLGQPQHF. This chain links TRBV3-1 (or the pseudogene TRBV3-2) with TRBJ1-5; a weak D match, TRBD1 (5 bases). This CDR3 contains 14 residues. Per the germline V gene, CDR1 is LGHDT and CDR2 is YNNKEL (reference sequence). Trimming took 1 base from V and 7 from J, leaving 11 bases between them.

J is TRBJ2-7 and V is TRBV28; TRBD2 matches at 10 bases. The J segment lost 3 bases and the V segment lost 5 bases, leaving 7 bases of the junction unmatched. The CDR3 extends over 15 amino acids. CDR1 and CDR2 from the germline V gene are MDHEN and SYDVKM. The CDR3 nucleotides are TGTGCCAGCAGTAAAAGTCTAGCGGGAGTCTACGAGCAGTACTTC. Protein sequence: CASSKSLAGVYEQYF.

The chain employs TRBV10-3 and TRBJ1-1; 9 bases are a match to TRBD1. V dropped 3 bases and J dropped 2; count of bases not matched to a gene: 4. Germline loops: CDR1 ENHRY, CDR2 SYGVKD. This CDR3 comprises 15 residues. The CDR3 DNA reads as TGTGCCATCAGTGATCAGGACAGGGGTAACACTGAAGCTTTCTTT. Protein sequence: CAISDQDRGNTEAFF.

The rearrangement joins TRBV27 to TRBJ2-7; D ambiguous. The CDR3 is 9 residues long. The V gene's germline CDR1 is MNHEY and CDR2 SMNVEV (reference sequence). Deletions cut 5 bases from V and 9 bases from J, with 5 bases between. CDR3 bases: TGTGCCAGCAGTCAAGGGCAGTACTTC. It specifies CASSQGQYF.

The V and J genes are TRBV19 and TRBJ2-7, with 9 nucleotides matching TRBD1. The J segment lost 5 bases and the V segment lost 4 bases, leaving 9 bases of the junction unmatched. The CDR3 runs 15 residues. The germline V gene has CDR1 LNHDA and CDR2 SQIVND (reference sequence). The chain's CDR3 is CASSTTGGATHEQYF. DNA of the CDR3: TGTGCCAGTAGTACAACAGGGGGCGCGACCCACGAGCAGTACTTC.

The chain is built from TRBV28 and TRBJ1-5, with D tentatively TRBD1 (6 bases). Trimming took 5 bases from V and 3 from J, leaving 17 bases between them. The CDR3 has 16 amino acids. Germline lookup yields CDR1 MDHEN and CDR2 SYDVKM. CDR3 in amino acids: CASSPRQVLDNQPQHF. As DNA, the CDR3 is TGTGCCAGCAGTCCCCGACAGGTCTTAGACAATCAGCCCCAGCATTTT.

DNA for the CDR3: TGTGCCAGCAGCCCCCTGATAGCGGGAGGTGAGACCCAGTACTTC. Amino acid sequence: CASSPLIAGGETQYF. This rearrangement joins TRBV9 to TRBJ2-5, with 10 bases that match TRBD2. Trimming cost V 4 bases and J 5 bases; bases outside gene matches: 8. Germline V gene data show CDR1 as SGDLS and CDR2 as YYNGEE. The CDR3 totals 15 residues.

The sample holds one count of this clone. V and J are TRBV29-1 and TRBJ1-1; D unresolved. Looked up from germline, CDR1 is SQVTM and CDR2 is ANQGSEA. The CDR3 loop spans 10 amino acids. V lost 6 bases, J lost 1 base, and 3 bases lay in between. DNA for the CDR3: TGCAGCGTCAAGAACACTGAAGCTTTCTTT. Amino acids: CSVKNTEAFF.

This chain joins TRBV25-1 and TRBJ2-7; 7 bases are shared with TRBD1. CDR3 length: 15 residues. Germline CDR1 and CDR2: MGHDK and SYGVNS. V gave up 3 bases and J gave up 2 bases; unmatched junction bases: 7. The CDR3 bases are TGTGCCAGCAGTGACCCGAACAGGGGCGCCTACGAGCAGTACTTC. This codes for CASSDPNRGAYEQYF.

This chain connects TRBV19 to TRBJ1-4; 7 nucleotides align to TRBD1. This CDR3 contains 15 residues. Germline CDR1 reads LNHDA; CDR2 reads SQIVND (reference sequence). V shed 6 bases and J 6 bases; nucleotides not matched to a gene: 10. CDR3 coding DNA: TGTGCCAGTAGACCCGACAGGGAGGGGCATGAAAAACTGTTTTTT. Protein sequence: CASRPDREGHEKLFF.

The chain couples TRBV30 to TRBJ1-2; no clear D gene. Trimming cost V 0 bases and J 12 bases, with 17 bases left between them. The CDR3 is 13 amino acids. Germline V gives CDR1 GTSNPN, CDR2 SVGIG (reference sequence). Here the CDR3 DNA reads TGTGCCTGGAGTGTAGGAGACCCCCACCGAGACACCTTC. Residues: CAWSVGDPHRDTF. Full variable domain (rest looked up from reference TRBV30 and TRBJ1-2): SQTIHQWPATLVQPVGSPLSLECTVEGTSNPNLYWYRQAAGRGLQLLFYSVGIGQISSEVPQNLSASRPQDRQFILSSKKLLLSDSGFYLCAWSVGDPHRDTFGSGTRLTVV.

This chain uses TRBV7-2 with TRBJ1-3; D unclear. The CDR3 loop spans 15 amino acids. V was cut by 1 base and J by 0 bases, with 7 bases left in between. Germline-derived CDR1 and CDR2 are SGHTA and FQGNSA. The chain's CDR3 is CASSLDSVSGNTIYF. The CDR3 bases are TGTGCCAGCAGCTTAGATTCCGTCTCTGGAAACACCATATATTTT.

CDR3 loop: CASSPPQTEGNTEAFF. Here the CDR3 DNA reads TGTGCCAGCAGTCCCCCCCAAACAGAGGGGAACACTGAAGCTTTCTTT. The chain carries TRBV28 and TRBJ1-1; no firm D call. This CDR3 region has 16 residues. V was clipped by 5 bases and J by 1 base, with 17 bases between them. CDR1 MDHEN and CDR2 SYDVKM come from the germline V gene.

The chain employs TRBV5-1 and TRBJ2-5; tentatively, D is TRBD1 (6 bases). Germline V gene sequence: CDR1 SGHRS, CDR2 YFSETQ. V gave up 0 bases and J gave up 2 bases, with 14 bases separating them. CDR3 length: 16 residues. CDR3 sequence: CASSLGTGSGQETQYF. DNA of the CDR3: TGCGCCAGCAGCTTGGGAACAGGGAGCGGTCAAGAGACCCAGTACTTC. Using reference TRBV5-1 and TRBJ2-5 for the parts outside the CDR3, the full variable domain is KAGVTQTPRYLIKTRGQQVTLSCSPISGHRSVSWYQQTPGQGLQFLFEYFSETQRNKGNFPGRFSGRQFSNSRSEMNVSTLELGDSALYLCASSLGTGSGQETQYFGPGTRLLVL.

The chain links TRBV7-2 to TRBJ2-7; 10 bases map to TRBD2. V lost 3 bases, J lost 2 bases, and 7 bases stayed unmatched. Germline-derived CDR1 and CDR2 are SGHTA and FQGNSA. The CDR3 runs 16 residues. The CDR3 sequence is CASSLATSGFAYEQYF. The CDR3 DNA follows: TGTGCCAGCAGCTTGGCGACTAGCGGGTTTGCCTACGAGCAGTACTTC.

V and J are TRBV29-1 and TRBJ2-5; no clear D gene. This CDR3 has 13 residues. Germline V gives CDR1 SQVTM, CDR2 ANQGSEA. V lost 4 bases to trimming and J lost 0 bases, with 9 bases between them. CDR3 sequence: CSVGKDHQETQYF. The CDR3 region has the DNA TGCAGCGTTGGAAAGGACCACCAAGAGACCCAGTACTTC.